The subject of this entry is one TCR beta chain. The CDR3 consists of 14 residues. V lost 0 bases to trimming and J lost 4 bases, with 7 bases between them. The germline CDR1 and CDR2 sequences are SGDLS and YYNGEE. The sample comes from a study of blood T cell repertoires in COVID-19. In the study overall: Both acute and convalescent COVID-19 samples were obtained from the United States, Italy and Spain. PBMCs, B-cell-depleted T cells, or T cells were the source of the cDNA or gDNA that made up the material.

Original processing notes: Amplification with reference gene primers provided the estimates of nucleated cell counts. Generated by immunoSEQ multiplex PCR, the TCRdb table keeps only in-frame clones and is missing some. The DNA was the basis for D and trimming; V, J and clone size are from that table. The sample has around 99,000 clones, about 80% seen once. The source of this sequence is a man aged 65 to 85 with acute or convalescent COVID-19. The sample taken for sequencing was peripheral blood. V gene TRBV9 combines with J gene TRBJ1-4; D gene uncertain. The CDR3 DNA sequence: TGTGCCAGCAGCGTAGGGCAGGTTAATGAAAAACTGTTTTTT. Protein: CASSVGQVNEKLFF.